The T cell receptor beta chain under discussion was sequenced for a study of blood T cell repertoires in COVID-19. The overall study: Samples representing acute and convalescent COVID-19 were sourced from the United States, Italy and Spain. PBMCs, B-cell-depleted T cells, or T cells were the source of the cDNA or gDNA that made up the material.

TCRdb's copy holds only in-frame clones and misses some; the assay was immunoSEQ multiplex PCR. In the table there are roughly 340,000 clones, around 90% of which are singletons. This clone has a single count. Seattle researchers signed up patients amid active infection and tracked them longitudinally. The receptor was derived from a woman aged 25 to 39 with COVID-19, enrolled during active disease. Sequenced material: peripheral blood.

CDR3: CASSFRGEAFF. The CDR3 bases are TGTGCCAGCAGCTTCAGGGGTGAAGCTTTCTTT. The chain uses TRBV5-4 and TRBJ1-1, with D maybe TRBD1 (6 bases). The germline V and J ends were trimmed by 2 bases and 7 bases, with 6 bases remaining between them. Germline assignment: CDR1 SGHNT and CDR2 YYREEE (reference sequence). This CDR3 comprises 11 residues.